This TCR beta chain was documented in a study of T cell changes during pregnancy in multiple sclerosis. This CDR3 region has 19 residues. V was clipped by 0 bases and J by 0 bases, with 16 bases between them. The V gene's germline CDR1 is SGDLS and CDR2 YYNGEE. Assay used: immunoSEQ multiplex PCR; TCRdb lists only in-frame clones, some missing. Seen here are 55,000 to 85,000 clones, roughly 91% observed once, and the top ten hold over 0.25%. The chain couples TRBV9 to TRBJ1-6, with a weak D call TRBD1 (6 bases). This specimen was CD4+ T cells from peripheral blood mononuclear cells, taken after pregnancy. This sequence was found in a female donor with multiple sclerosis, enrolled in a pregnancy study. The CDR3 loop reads CASSVEDSAFSSYNSPLHF. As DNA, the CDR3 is TGTGCCAGCAGCGTAGAGGACAGTGCCTTCAGCTCCTATAATTCACCCCTCCACTTT.